This T cell receptor (beta chain) is drawn from a study of T cells expressing NK-cell markers. The V gene's germline CDR1 is MNHNY and CDR2 SVGAGI (reference sequence). CDR3 length: 13 residues. With the 5' RACE reads reprocessed, TCRdb shows one record per CDR3 protein and no DNA. The listing contains fewer than 300,000 distinct CDR3 sequences. The sample consisted of blood T cells: a sorted CD56 or NKG2C T cell subset, CD4+ or CD8+ T cells, or bulk PBMC T cells (not recorded which). The sequence derives from a woman aged 18-70 years in good health. The chain recombines TRBV6-6 with TRBJ1-1; TCRdb returns TRBD1, unconfirmable since there is no DNA. CDR3 in amino acids: CASSSGGLTEAFF.